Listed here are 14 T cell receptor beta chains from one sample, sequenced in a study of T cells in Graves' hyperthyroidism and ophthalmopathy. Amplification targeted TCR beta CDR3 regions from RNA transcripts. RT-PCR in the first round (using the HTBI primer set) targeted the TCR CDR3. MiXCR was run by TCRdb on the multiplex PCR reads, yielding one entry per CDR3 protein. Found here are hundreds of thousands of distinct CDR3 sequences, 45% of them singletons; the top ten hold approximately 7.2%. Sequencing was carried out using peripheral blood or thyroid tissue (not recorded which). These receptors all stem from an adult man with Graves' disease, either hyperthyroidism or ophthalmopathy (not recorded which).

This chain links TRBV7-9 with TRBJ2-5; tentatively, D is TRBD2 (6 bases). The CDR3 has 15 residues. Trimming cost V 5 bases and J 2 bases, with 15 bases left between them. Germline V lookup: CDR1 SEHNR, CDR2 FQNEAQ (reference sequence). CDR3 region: CASSEAFGSQETQYF. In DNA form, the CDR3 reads TGTGCCAGCAGCGAGGCCTTCGGGAGTCAAGAGACCCAGTACTTC.

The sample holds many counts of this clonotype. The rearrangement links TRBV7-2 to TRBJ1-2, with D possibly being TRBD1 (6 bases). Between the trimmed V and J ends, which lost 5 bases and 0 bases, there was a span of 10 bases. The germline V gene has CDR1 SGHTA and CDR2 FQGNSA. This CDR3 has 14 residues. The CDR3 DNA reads TGTGCCAGCAGCCAGGGGAGAGCTAACTATGGCTACACCTTC. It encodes CASSQGRANYGYTF.

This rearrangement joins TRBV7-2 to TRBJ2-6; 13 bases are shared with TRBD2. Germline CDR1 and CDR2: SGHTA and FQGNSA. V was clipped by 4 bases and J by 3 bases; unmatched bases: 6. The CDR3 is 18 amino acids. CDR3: CASSSGLAGVGGANVLTF. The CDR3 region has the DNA TGTGCCAGCAGCTCCGGACTAGCGGGAGTGGGTGGGGCCAACGTCCTGACTTTC.

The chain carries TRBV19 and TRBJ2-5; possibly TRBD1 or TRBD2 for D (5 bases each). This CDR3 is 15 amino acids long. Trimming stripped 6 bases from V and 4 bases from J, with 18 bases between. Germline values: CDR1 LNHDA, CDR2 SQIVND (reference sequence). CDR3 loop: CASSPPGAEGETQYF. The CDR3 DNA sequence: TGTGCCAGTAGCCCACCCGGGGCCGAGGGAGAGACCCAGTACTTC.

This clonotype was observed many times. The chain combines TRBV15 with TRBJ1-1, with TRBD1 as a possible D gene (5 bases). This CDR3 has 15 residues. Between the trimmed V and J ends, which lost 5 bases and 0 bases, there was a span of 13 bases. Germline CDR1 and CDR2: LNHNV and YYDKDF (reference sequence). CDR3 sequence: CATSPDKTVNTEAFF. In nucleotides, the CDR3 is TGTGCCACCAGCCCAGACAAGACAGTGAACACTGAAGCTTTCTTT.

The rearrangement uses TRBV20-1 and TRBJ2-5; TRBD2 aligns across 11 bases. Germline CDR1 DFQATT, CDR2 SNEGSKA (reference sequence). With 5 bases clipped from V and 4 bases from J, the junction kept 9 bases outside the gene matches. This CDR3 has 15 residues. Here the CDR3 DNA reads TGCAGTGCTCGCTTACTAGCGGGGGCTGTAGAGACCCAGTACTTC. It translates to CSARLLAGAVETQYF.

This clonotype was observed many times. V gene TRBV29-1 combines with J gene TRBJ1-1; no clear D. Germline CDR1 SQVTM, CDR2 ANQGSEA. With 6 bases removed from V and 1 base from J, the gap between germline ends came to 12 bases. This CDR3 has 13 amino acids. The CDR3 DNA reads TGCAGCGTAAAGGACGGTCAGAACACTGAAGCTTTCTTT. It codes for CSVKDGQNTEAFF.

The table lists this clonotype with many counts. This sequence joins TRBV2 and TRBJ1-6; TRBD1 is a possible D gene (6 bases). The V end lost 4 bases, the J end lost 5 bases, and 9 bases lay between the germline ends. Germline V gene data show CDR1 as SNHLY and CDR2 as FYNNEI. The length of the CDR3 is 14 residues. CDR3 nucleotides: TGTGCCAGCAGTGGGACAGAAGATAATTCACCCCTCCACTTT. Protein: CASSGTEDNSPLHF.

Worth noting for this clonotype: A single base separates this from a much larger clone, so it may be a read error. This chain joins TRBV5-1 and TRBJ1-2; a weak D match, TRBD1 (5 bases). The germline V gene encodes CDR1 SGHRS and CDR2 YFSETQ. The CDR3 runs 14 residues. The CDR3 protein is CASSYGGKFDGHTF. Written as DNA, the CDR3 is TGCGCCAGCAGCTACGGGGGGAAGTTCGATGGCCACACCTTC.

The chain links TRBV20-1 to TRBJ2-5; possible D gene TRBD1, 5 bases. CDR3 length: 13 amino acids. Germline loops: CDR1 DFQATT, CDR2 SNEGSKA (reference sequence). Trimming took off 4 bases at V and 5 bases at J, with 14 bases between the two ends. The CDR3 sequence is CSAKPGMVETQYF. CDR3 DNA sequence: TGCAGTGCTAAGCCAGGGATGGTCGAGACCCAGTACTTC.

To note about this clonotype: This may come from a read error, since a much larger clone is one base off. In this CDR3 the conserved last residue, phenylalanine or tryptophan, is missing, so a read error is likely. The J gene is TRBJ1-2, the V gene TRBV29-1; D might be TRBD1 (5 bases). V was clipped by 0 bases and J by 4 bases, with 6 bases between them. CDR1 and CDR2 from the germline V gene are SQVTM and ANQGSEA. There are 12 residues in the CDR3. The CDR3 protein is CSVEEDSYGYTY. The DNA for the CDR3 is TGCAGCGTTGAAGAAGACAGCTATGGCTACACCTAC.

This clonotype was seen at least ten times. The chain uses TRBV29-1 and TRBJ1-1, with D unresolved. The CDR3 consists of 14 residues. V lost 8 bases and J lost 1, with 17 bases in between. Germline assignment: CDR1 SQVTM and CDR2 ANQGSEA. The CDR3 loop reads CSLRLTSSNTEAFF. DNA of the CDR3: TGCAGCTTAAGACTGACTTCTTCGAACACTGAAGCTTTCTTT.

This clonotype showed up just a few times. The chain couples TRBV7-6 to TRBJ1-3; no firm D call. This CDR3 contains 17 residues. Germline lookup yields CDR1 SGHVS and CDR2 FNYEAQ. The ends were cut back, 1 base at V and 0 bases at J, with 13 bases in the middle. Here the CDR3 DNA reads TGTGCCAGCAGCTTAGTAGCGGGCGGAAGCTCTGGAAACACCATATATTTT. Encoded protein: CASSLVAGGSSGNTIYF.

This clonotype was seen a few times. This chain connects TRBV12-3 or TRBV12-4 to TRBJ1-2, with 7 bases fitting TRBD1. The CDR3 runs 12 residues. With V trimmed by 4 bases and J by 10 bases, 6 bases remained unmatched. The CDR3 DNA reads TGTGCCAGCAGTTCCTACGACAGGGCCTACACCTTC. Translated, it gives CASSSYDRAYTF.